Each of the 17 T cell receptor delta chains below was sequenced from the same sample in a study of delta chains in infants with herpesvirus infections. Reverse transcription of PBMC RNA used primers specific for the gamma and delta chains. TCRdb fed the RT-PCR reads into CATT to redo clone calling. This table has roughly 800 delta-chain clones, about a sixth appearing once. This material consisted of peripheral blood, taken at time point 1 of longitudinal follow-up. The source of these receptors is a human donor who was a Ugandan infant, either HIV-exposed or HIV-unexposed (not recorded which).

This clone was detected a few times. In nucleotides, the CDR3 is TGTGCCTGTGACACACTGGCTGGGGGATACAGATGGACCGATAAACTCATCTTT. Translated: CACDTLAGGYRWTDKLIF. The gene calls are TRDV2 and TRDJ1; 11 bases fit TRDD3. CDR1 is GEAIGNYY and CDR2 is EKD in the germline V gene. This CDR3 is built from 18 residues. V dropped 1 base and J dropped 2; count of bases not matched to a gene: 11.

This clone was recorded a few times. A read error is the likely source, as a far larger clone sits one nucleotide away. This chain's CDR3 is CALGSEGYTPYTDKLIF. The CDR3 DNA is TGTGCTCTTGGGTCCGAGGGGTATACGCCATACACCGATAAACTCATCTTT. The chain combines TRDV1 with TRDJ1, with D perhaps matching TRDD3 (5 bases). The ends were cut back, 5 bases at V and 0 bases at J, with 19 bases in the middle. The CDR3 is 17 amino acids. The germline gives CDR1 TSWWSYY, CDR2 QGS.

This clone occurred a few times. It differs at one base from a far larger clone, so likely a read error. The rearrangement uses TRDV1 and TRDJ1, with 11 positions matching TRDD3. The V segment lost 5 bases and the J segment 5 bases; nucleotides outside the gene matches: 10. This CDR3 is built from 16 residues. In germline, CDR1 is TSWWSYY, CDR2 QGS. The DNA of the CDR3 is TGTGCTCTTGGGACGCATGCTGACTGGGGGATAGATAAACTCATCTTT. The encoded protein is CALGTHADWGIDKLIF.

This clone counts as large (0.1 to 1%). The chain links TRDV1 to TRDJ1; 8 bases match TRDD3. J was trimmed by 4 bases and V by 0 bases; bases with no gene match: 19. The CDR3 has 20 amino acids. CDR1 TSWWSYY and CDR2 QGS come from the germline V gene. CDR3 amino acids: CALGELRHSRGIMGLDKLIF. The CDR3 region has the DNA TGTGCTCTTGGGGAACTTAGGCACTCCCGGGGGATAATGGGCCTCGATAAACTCATCTTT.

Judged by abundance, this clone is medium-sized (0.01 to 0.1%). The genes are TRDV2 and TRDJ2, with 11 bases aligning to TRDD3. Looked up from germline, CDR1 is GEAIGNYY and CDR2 is EKD. The V segment lost 3 bases and the J segment 3 bases; nucleotides outside the gene matches: 2. The CDR3 spans 15 residues. Here the CDR3 reads CACDVLGDMTAQLFF. CDR3 coding DNA: TGTGCCTGTGACGTACTGGGGGATATGACAGCACAACTCTTCTTT.

In its sample, this clone ranks as large. J is TRDJ1 and V is TRDV1; D is ambiguous. V lost 2 bases and J 1 base, leaving 8 bases between the germline ends. This CDR3 spans 14 amino acids. CDR1 TSWWSYY and CDR2 QGS come from the germline V gene. CDR3 residues: CALGERRGTDKLIF. CDR3 DNA sequence: TGTGCTCTTGGGGAAAGGAGGGGCACCGATAAACTCATCTTT.

Remarks on this clone: A far larger clone is a single base away, which makes a read error likely. V is TRDV2 and J is TRDJ3; 8 bases align to TRDD3. The CDR3 has 18 amino acids. Looked up from germline, CDR1 is GEAIGNYY and CDR2 is EKD. The CDR3 reads CACDTWGMNSWETRQMFF. The CDR3 coding sequence is TGTGCCTGTGACACCTGGGGGATGAATTCCTGGGAGACCCGACAGATGTTTTTC.

About this clone: A read error is the likely source, as a far larger clone sits one nucleotide away. Other DNA sequences in the sample encode the same CDR3. This sequence joins TRDV1 and TRDJ3, with D perhaps given as TRDD2 or TRDD3 (6 bases each). Germline-derived CDR1 and CDR2 are TSWWSYY and QGS. The CDR3 is made up of 24 amino acids. CDR3 nucleotide sequence: TGTGCTCTTGGGGAACTGGCTCCTACGGGGTGGGGGCCCACCGCCTCCTGGGACACCCGACAAATGTTTTTC. Encoded protein: CALGELAPTGWGPTASWDTRQMFF.

With respect to this clone: This likely came from a read error, as a far larger clone is one base away. This rearrangement joins TRAV29/DV5 to TRDJ1; 8 nucleotides agree with TRDD3. The length of the CDR3 is 18 residues. Germline trimming cut 0 bases from V and 6 bases from J; bases unmatched to any gene: 19. Germline V gives CDR1 NSMFDY, CDR2 ISSIKDK. The CDR3: CAASASDRVFGDTHKLIF. The CDR3 DNA reads TGTGCAGCAAGCGCGTCCGATCGGGTCTTTGGGGATACCCATAAACTCATCTTT.

On this clone: One base separates it from a far larger clone, so it is likely a read error. The chain uses TRDV2 and TRDJ3; 10 positions agree with TRDD3. TCRdb offers no J gene call, so here the DNA was matched to germline to obtain one. The length of the CDR3 is 20 residues. CDR1 GEAIGNYY and CDR2 EKD come from the germline V gene. The CDR3 region is CACDALLGDSSSWNTRQMFF. CDR3 DNA sequence: TGTGCCTGTGACGCTCTACTGGGGGATTCCAGCTCCTGGAACACCCGACAGATGTTTTTC.

About this clone itself: With a much larger clone just one base away, this may be a read error. The chain combines TRDV2 with TRDJ3; 8 nucleotides match TRDD3. Germline lookup yields CDR1 GEAIGNYY and CDR2 EKD. The CDR3 length is 16 residues. CDR3 in DNA: TGTGCCTGTGACTGGGGGATCTCCCGGGACACCCGACAGATGTTTTTC. The encoded protein is CACDWGISRDTRQMFF.

By share, this clone counts as large. The V gene is TRDV2, the J gene TRDJ3; D unclear. Germline assignment: CDR1 GEAIGNYY and CDR2 EKD. Between the trimmed V and J ends, which lost 0 bases and 0 bases, there was a span of 11 bases. CDR3 size: 18 residues. Written as DNA, the CDR3 is TGTGCCTGTGACACCGTGGTGGGTCGCTCCTGGGACACCCGACAGATGTTTTTC. It is translated as CACDTVVGRSWDTRQMFF.

This clone was seen only a few times. A single base is all that separates this from a far larger clone, so a read error is likely. The chain joins TRDV1 to TRDJ1, with 10 bases matching TRDD3. Trimming at V came to 5 bases and at J to 7 bases, leaving 25 bases not matched to a gene. Germline V CDR1 and CDR2: TSWWSYY, QGS. The CDR3 is made up of 20 amino acids. The CDR3, as DNA: TGTGCTCTTGGGCCCAAAGGGGGATTCCTACCGGTCACTGGGGGATGTAAACTCATCTTT. Translated: CALGPKGGFLPVTGGCKLIF.

A note on this clone: It is likely a read error: a sequence one base away is far more abundant. The gene calls are TRDV2 and TRDJ3; 9 bases are a match to TRDD3. Since TCRdb gives no J gene, matching the DNA to germline was used here to assign it. Per germline, CDR1 GEAIGNYY and CDR2 EKD. With 1 base clipped from V and 0 bases from J, the junction kept 18 bases outside the gene matches. CDR3 length equals 23 residues. Here the CDR3 reads CACDTHPRWGIGERSWDTRQMFF. The CDR3 coding sequence is TGTGCCTGTGACACACACCCGCGATGGGGGATAGGAGAGCGCTCCTGGGACACCCGACAGATGTTTTTC.

Concerning this clone itself: This probably arose from a read error, given a far larger clone one base away. V and J are TRAV29/DV5 and TRDJ1; no reliable D call. The J gene was not available in TCRdb and was assigned here by matching the DNA to germline segments. This CDR3 is 16 amino acids long. V was trimmed by 0 bases and J by 5 bases, leaving 20 bases between them. Germline lookup yields CDR1 NSMFDY and CDR2 ISSIKDK. CDR3 sequence: CAASGRILPRTDKLIF. The CDR3, as DNA: TGTGCAGCAAGCGGGCGGATCCTCCCCAGGACTGATAAACTCATCTTT. The full variable domain, rest sourced from reference TRAV29/DV5 and TRDJ1, is DQQVKQNSPSLSVQEGRISILNCDYTNSMFDYFLWYKKYPAEGPTFLISISSIKDKNEDGRFTVFLNKSAKHLSLHIVPSQPGDSAVYFCAASGRILPRTDKLIFGKGTRVTVEP.

This clone was observed a few times. Since a much larger clone is just one base distant, this may be a read error. The rearrangement links TRDV2 to TRDJ3; the match to TRDD3 covers 11 bases. This CDR3 region has 18 residues. From germline, CDR1 is GEAIGNYY and CDR2 EKD. V dropped 4 bases and J dropped 0; count of bases not matched to a gene: 4. CDR3 sequence (DNA): TGTGCCTGTGAGTACTGGGGGATAAGCTCCTGGGACACCCGACAGATGTTTTTC. Its translation: CACEYWGISSWDTRQMFF.

This clone was counted between two and nine times. This rearrangement joins TRDV1 to TRDJ1; 13 bases match TRDD3. The CDR3 covers 19 residues. Germline V gene lookup returns CDR1 TSWWSYY and CDR2 QGS. After removal of 5 bases from V and 11 bases from J, the junction contained 23 bases not matched to a gene. The CDR3 sequence: CALGCSYLVLGDTRLKLIF. In nucleotides, the CDR3 is TGTGCTCTTGGGTGCTCCTACCTCGTACTGGGGGATACGCGCCTGAAGCTCATCTTT.